One and the same sample provided the 20 T cell receptor beta chains below, sequenced in a study of blood T cells in healthy people across ages. Alongside a J-beta primer mix, a sample-barcoded 5' primer served in a second PCR lasting about 6 to 12 cycles. MiXCR, applied by TCRdb to the 5' RACE reads, yields one record per CDR3 protein. The sample has approximately 1,700,000 distinct CDR3 sequences; around 40% are singletons. Sequencing was carried out using blood. The receptors were sampled from a human donor in good health.

The J gene is TRBJ2-3, the V gene TRBV12-3 or TRBV12-4; 7 bases are a match to TRBD2. The V and J ends lost 8 bases and 4 bases, in that order; junction bases with no gene match: 9. This CDR3 comprises 14 residues. This CDR3 reads CASLKTGGADTQYF. CDR3 sequence (DNA): TGTGCCAGCCTCAAAACGGGGGGTGCAGATACGCAGTATTTT.

V usage is TRBV15 and J usage is TRBJ2-5; no definite D call. The germline V and J ends were trimmed by 0 bases and 3 bases, with 8 bases remaining between them. This CDR3 comprises 14 residues. Germline V gene data show CDR1 as LNHNV and CDR2 as YYDKDF (reference sequence). Here the CDR3 reads CATSRDVPEETQYF. The CDR3 region has the DNA TGTGCCACCAGCAGAGATGTCCCGGAAGAGACCCAGTACTTC.

This chain uses TRBV7-6 with TRBJ2-5; 8 bases fit TRBD2. The V and J ends lost 1 base and 4 bases, in that order; junction bases with no gene match: 11. The CDR3 covers 17 residues. Germline V gene lookup returns CDR1 SGHVS and CDR2 FNYEAQ. CDR3 bases: TGTGCCAGCAGCTTAGAGGGAACGGGACTAGGGGGAGAGACCCAGTACTTC. This sequence encodes CASSLEGTGLGGETQYF.

This clonotype was picked up a small number of times. The chain is built from TRBV15 and TRBJ1-2; D call uncertain. The CDR3 has 15 amino acids. Per the germline V gene, CDR1 is LNHNV and CDR2 is YYDKDF (reference sequence). Trimming stripped 0 bases from V and 6 bases from J, with 14 bases between. CDR3 nucleotides: TGTGCCACCAGCAGAGATCTCGAGAGTCCTGATGGCTACACCTTC. This gives the protein CATSRDLESPDGYTF.

This clonotype was detected a few times. V is TRBV5-5 and J is TRBJ2-1, with 8 bases lining up with TRBD2. Trimming removed 2 bases from V and 0 bases from J; junction bases left unmatched: 7. CDR1 and CDR2 (germline): SGHKS, YYEKEE (reference sequence). CDR3 length equals 17 residues. DNA for the CDR3: TGTGCCAGCAGCTTCCTCGGGGGGGCCATCTCCTACAATGAGCAGTTCTTC. Its translation is CASSFLGGAISYNEQFF. Supplemented by reference TRBV5-5 and TRBJ2-1, the full variable domain reads DAGVTQSPTHLIKTRGQQVTLRCSPISGHKSVSWYQQVLGQGPQFIFQYYEKEERGRGNFPDRFSARQFPNYSSELNVNALLLGDSALYLCASSFLGGAISYNEQFFGPGTRLTVL.

The chain couples TRBV29-1 to TRBJ2-5; D remains unclear. The CDR3 is 13 residues long. Germline CDR1 SQVTM, CDR2 ANQGSEA. V lost 7 bases and J lost 4, with 16 bases in between. CDR3 sequence reads: CSAGPLLRETQYF. Written as DNA, the CDR3 is TGCAGCGCTGGGCCTCTTCTCCGAGAGACCCAGTACTTC.

The gene calls are TRBV28 and TRBJ1-4; D is unclear. CDR3 length: 14 amino acids. The germline V and J ends were trimmed by 6 bases and 6 bases, with 14 bases remaining between them. Germline V gene lookup returns CDR1 MDHEN and CDR2 SYDVKM. CDR3 nucleotide sequence: TGTGCCAGCAGAGGGCCGGGTTGGGATGAAAAACTGTTTTTT. This codes for CASRGPGWDEKLFF. The variable domain in full, with the rest retrieved from reference TRBV28 and TRBJ1-4, is DVKVTQSSRYLVKRTGEKVFLECVQDMDHENMFWYRQDPGLGLRLIYFSYDVKMKEKGDIPEGYSVSREKKERFSLILESASTNQTSMYLCASRGPGWDEKLFFGSGTQLSVL.

This clonotype was counted only a few times. The gene calls are TRBV12-3 or TRBV12-4 and TRBJ2-7, with a possible D match to TRBD1 (6 bases). V lost 5 bases and J lost 9, with 20 bases in between. The CDR3 contains 14 residues. The CDR3 spells CASSRTASSLGQYF. Here the CDR3 DNA reads TGTGCCAGCAGTCGGACAGCTTCCTCCTTGGGGCAGTACTTC.

The V gene is TRBV4-2, the J gene TRBJ2-7; 9 nucleotides agree with TRBD1. Germline assignment: CDR1 LGHNA and CDR2 YNFKEQ. The CDR3 extends over 16 amino acids. Trimming at V came to 3 bases and at J to 3 bases, leaving 9 bases not matched to a gene. The CDR3 DNA sequence: TGTGCCAGCAGCCACTCTAGGACAGGGGACGACTACGAGCAGTACTTC. Its translation is CASSHSRTGDDYEQYF.

V usage is TRBV7-2 and J usage is TRBJ1-1; 9 bases agree with TRBD1. The CDR3 contains 17 residues. Germline trimming cut 3 bases from V and 6 bases from J; bases unmatched to any gene: 14. The germline gives CDR1 SGHTA, CDR2 FQGNSA. The CDR3 nucleotides read TGTGCCAGCAGCTTCACCGGGACAGGGAAATTTGGGTCTGAAGCTTTCTTT. It codes for CASSFTGTGKFGSEAFF.

This clonotype was seen only a few times. The chain uses TRBV10-3 and TRBJ2-7; tentative D call: TRBD1 (5 bases). The CDR3 covers 13 residues. Between the trimmed V and J ends, which lost 6 bases and 2 bases, there was a span of 11 bases. Germline-derived CDR1 and CDR2 are ENHRY and SYGVKD. The CDR3 region is CAIRGDRTYEQYF. CDR3 bases: TGTGCCATCAGAGGTGACAGAACCTACGAGCAGTACTTC.

The sample holds a few counts of this clonotype. This chain connects TRBV13 to TRBJ2-7; 7 nucleotides line up with TRBD1. Trimming at V came to 4 bases and at J to 2 bases, leaving 8 bases not matched to a gene. Per the germline V gene, CDR1 is PRHDT and CDR2 is FYEKMQ (reference sequence). This CDR3 is built from 15 residues. Here the CDR3 reads CASSSRQGATYEQYF. For the CDR3, the DNA is TGTGCCAGCAGCTCCAGACAGGGAGCTACCTACGAGCAGTACTTC.

This clonotype was counted at least ten times. This sequence joins TRBV4-3 and TRBJ2-5; TRBD1 matches at 7 bases. This CDR3 is built from 13 residues. Germline V gene sequence: CDR1 LGHNA, CDR2 YSLEER. V lost 5 bases and J lost 4; bases outside the gene matches: 4. In nucleotides, the CDR3 is TGCGCCAGCAGCGCTGGGACAGCAGAGACCCAGTACTTC. It yields the protein CASSAGTAETQYF.

The V gene is TRBV25-1, the J gene TRBJ1-2; no firm D call. The V and J ends lost 2 bases and 5 bases respectively, with 12 bases between them. The length of the CDR3 is 14 residues. Germline assignment: CDR1 MGHDK and CDR2 SYGVNS. CDR3 coding DNA: TGTGCCAGCAGTGAACCCGGGATGTGGTATGGCTACACCTTC. It is translated as CASSEPGMWYGYTF.

The chain couples TRBV7-6 to TRBJ2-2; tentative D call: TRBD2 (5 bases). The germline V and J ends were trimmed by 1 base and 6 bases, with 15 bases remaining between them. The CDR3 is made up of 16 amino acids. The V gene's germline CDR1 is SGHVS and CDR2 FNYEAQ. The CDR3 DNA reads as TGTGCCAGCAGCTTAGGCAGGACTTGGGCTCCCGGGGAGCTGTTTTTT. Its translation: CASSLGRTWAPGELFF. Using reference TRBV7-6 and TRBJ2-2 for the parts outside the CDR3, the full variable domain is GAGVSQSPRYKVTKRGQDVALRCDPISGHVSLYWYRQALGQGPEFLTYFNYEAQQDKSGLPNDRFSAERPEGSISTLTIQRTEQRDSAMYRCASSLGRTWAPGELFFGEGSRLTVL.

This clonotype was seen just once. The V call is TRBV19, the J call TRBJ2-3, with D perhaps assigned TRBD1 or TRBD2 (5 bases each). CDR1 is LNHDA and CDR2 is SQIVND in the germline V gene (reference sequence). Trimming removed 2 bases from V and 6 bases from J, with 15 bases in between. This CDR3 is 15 amino acids long. The CDR3 bases are TGTGCCAGTAGTATATCTCAGGGAGATTCGGATACGCAGTATTTT. Translated: CASSISQGDSDTQYF.

This clonotype was picked up many times. The CDR3 nucleotides are TGTGCCAGCAATTTTAAGTTTACGGACTACGAGCAGTACTTC. It is translated as CASNFKFTDYEQYF. The chain is built from TRBV6-2 or TRBV6-3 and TRBJ2-7; D call uncertain. Germline CDR1 and CDR2: MNHEY and SVGEGT. CDR3 length: 14 residues. Trimming took 7 bases from V and 3 from J, leaving 16 bases between them.

This clonotype has only a few counts. This rearrangement joins TRBV27 to TRBJ2-6; possible D gene TRBD2, 5 bases. CDR3 length: 16 residues. Germline assignment: CDR1 MNHEY and CDR2 SMNVEV (reference sequence). Between the trimmed V and J ends, which lost 8 bases and 4 bases, there was a span of 18 bases. The CDR3 DNA sequence: TGTGCCAGCGCCGGGATGGCGGCTTGGGGGGCCAACGTCCTGACTTTC. Translating it yields CASAGMAAWGANVLTF.

The rearrangement joins TRBV15 to TRBJ1-1; D remains ambiguous. Germline CDR1 LNHNV, CDR2 YYDKDF (reference sequence). The CDR3 runs to 15 residues. V was cut by 0 bases and J by 4 bases, with 12 bases left in between. This CDR3 is CATSREPGGGTEAFF. CDR3 coding DNA: TGTGCCACCAGCAGAGAGCCAGGCGGAGGCACTGAAGCTTTCTTT.

This clonotype turned up a few times. The chain recombines TRBV29-1 with TRBJ2-3; D is unclear. Between the trimmed V and J ends, which lost 8 bases and 0 bases, there was a span of 15 bases. The CDR3 totals 14 residues. Germline values: CDR1 SQVTM, CDR2 ANQGSEA. The CDR3 sequence: CSSGPRLSTDTQYF. The DNA for the CDR3 is TGCAGCTCCGGACCTAGACTTAGCACAGATACGCAGTATTTT.